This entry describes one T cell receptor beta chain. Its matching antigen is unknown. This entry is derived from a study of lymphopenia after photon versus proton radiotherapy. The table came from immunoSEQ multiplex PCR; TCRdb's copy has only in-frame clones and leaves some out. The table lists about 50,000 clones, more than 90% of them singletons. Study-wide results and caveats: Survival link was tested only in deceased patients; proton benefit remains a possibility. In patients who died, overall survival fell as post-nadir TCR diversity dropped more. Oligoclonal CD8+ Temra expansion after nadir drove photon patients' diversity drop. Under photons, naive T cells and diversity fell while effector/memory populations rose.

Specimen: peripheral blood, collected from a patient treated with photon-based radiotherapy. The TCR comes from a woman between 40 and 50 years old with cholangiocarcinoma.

The CDR3 is CASSPSPGAENYGYTF. The CDR3 coding sequence is TGTGCCAGCTCGCCCTCCCCGGGGGCGGAGAACTATGGCTACACCTTC. The chain has TRBV18 and TRBJ1-2; D may be TRBD1 (6 bases). The germline V and J ends were trimmed by 6 bases and 2 bases, with 19 bases remaining between them. Per germline, CDR1 KGHSH and CDR2 LQKENI. The CDR3 is 16 amino acids.